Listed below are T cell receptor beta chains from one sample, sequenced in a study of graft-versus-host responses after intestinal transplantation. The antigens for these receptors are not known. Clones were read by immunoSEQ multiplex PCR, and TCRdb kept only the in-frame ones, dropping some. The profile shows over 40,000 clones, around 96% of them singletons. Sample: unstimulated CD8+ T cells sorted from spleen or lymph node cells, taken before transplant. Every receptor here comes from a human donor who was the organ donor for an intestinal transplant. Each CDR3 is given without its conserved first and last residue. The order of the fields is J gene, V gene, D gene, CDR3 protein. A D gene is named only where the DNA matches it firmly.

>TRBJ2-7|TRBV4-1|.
ASSQVLTYEQY
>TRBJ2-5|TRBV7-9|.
ASRGSQETQY
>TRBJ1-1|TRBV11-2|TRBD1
ASSYRGGTEAF
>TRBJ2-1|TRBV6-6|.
ASSYSASYEQF
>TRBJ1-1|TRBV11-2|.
ASSSLRETEAF
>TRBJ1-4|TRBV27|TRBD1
ASSFRTGWNEKLF
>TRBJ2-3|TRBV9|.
ASSTGTYSDTQY
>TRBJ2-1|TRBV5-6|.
ASSPSTGRHYNEQF
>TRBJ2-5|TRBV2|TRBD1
ASRTGGQETQY
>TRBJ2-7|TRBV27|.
ASSKFRSSYEQY
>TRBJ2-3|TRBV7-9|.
ASSQLSTDTQY
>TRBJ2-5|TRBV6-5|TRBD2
ASSQHGGGGETQY
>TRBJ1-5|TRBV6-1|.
ASSELVAANQPQH
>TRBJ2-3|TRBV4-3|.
ASSQDFLTDTQY
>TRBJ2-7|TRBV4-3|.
ASSQDRNYEQY
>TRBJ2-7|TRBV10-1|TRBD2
ASSEPPGGPNEQY
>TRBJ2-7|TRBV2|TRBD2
ASKGGDSYEQY
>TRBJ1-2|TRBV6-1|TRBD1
ASSGQGGPIYGYT
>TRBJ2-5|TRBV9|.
ASSVTGSQETQY
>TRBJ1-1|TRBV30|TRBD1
AWDGDSLNTEAF
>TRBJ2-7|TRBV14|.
ASSQDHEQY
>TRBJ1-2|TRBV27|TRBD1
ASSLSADRGEGYT
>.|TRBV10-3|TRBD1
AIRPGQTYEQY
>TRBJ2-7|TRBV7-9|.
ASSFNRDEQY
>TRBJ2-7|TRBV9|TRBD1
ASSVTPGQPEQY
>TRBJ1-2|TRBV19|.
ASSTRSMGYGYT
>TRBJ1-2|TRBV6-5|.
ASSDGGEEGYT
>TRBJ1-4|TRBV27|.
ASSLLGGRREKLF
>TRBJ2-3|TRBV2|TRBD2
ASSEASGGDADTQY
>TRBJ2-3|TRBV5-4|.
ASSLSGTDTQY
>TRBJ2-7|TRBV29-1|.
SVSGTSTYEQY
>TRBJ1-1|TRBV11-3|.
ASSLGFGGEAF
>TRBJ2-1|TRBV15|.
ATSTAADAFNEQF
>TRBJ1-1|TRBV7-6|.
ASSAEQGMNTEAF
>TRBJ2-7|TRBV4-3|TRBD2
ASSPSGGSYEQY
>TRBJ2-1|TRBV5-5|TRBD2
ASSVSLAGGDNEQF
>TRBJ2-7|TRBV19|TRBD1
ASNAGTGSYEQY
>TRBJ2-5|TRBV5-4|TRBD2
ASGTSGGAETQY
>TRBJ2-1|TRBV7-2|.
ASSSLWEEQF
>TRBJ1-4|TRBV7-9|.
ASRDPGNEKLF
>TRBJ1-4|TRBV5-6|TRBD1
ASSGQGGKEKLF
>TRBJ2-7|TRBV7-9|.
ASSVQGYEQY
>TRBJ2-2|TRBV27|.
ASSQGLGTGELF
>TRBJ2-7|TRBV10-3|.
AISEPWDTTAHEQY
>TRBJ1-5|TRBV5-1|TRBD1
ASSLGTGGDQPQH
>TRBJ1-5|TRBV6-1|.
ASSESRQAYNQPQH
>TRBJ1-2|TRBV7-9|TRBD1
ASSRDRGQNYGYT
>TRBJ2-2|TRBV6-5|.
ASSYADSNTGELF
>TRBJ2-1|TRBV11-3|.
ASSQRGSDEQF
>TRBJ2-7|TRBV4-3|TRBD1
ASSQDAQGAYEQY
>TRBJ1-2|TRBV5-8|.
ASSLDTSYGYT
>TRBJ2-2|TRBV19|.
ASSIWAEAGELF
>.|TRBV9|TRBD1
ASSVGPDRDYEQY
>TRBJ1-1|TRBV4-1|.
ASSLGRRNTEAF
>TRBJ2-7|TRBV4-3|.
ASSQEVGLSYEQY
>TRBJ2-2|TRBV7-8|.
ASSLNQGPYTGELF
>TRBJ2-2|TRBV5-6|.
ASSLILPGELF
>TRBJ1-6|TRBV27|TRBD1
ASSIQGQGYSPLH
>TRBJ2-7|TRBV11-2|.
ASSLDLDEQY